This entry lists 21 T cell receptor beta chains sequenced from one sample in a study of T cells after yellow fever vaccination. TCRdb redid the calling of the 5' RACE reads with MiXCR, one entry per CDR3 protein. The sample shows roughly 320,000 distinct CDR3 sequences, approximately 12% of them seen only once. The source was CD4+ T cells sorted from PBMCs, collected 45 days after the yellow fever booster vaccination. These receptors were obtained from a man in his late teens or twenties who received the YFV17D yellow fever vaccine.

The chain recombines TRBV5-1 with TRBJ1-6; TRBD1 agrees at 8 bases. Looked up from germline, CDR1 is SGHRS and CDR2 is YFSETQ. CDR3 length equals 15 residues. J gave up 8 bases and V 4 bases, and 8 bases lay outside the gene matches. The CDR3 spells CASSPARTGHSPLHF. CDR3 bases: TGCGCCAGCAGCCCCGCCCGGACAGGGCATTCACCCCTCCACTTT.

This clonotype was seen a handful of times. The V and J genes are TRBV15 and TRBJ2-1, with 8 bases that match TRBD2. CDR1 and CDR2 from the germline V gene are LNHNV and YYDKDF (reference sequence). The CDR3 is made up of 15 amino acids. The trim removed 1 base at V and 9 bases at J, leaving 8 bases unmatched. Written as DNA, the CDR3 is TGTGCCACCAGCAGAGTTAAGGGACTAGAGAGTGAGCAGTTCTTC. Protein: CATSRVKGLESEQFF.

This clonotype has only a few counts. J is TRBJ1-2 and V is TRBV6-5, with D possibly matching TRBD1 (6 bases). V was pared by 0 bases and J by 4 bases, with 12 bases between. The CDR3 spans 15 residues. Germline V gives CDR1 MNHEY, CDR2 SVGAGI. The CDR3 loop is CASSYSPVGGYGYTF. CDR3 sequence (DNA): TGTGCCAGCAGTTACTCCCCTGTAGGGGGCTATGGCTACACCTTC.

This clonotype came up once. The chain is built from TRBV7-2 and TRBJ1-2; D ambiguous. Germline CDR1 and CDR2: SGHTA and FQGNSA. V was clipped by 1 base and J by 7 bases, with 7 bases between them. The CDR3 runs to 12 residues. In DNA form, the CDR3 reads TGTGCCAGCAGCTTAGGCAGTACTGGCTACACCTTC. Translating gives CASSLGSTGYTF.

This clonotype was seen only a few times. V is TRBV6-2 or TRBV6-3 and J is TRBJ2-1, with D possibly being TRBD2 (6 bases). V was clipped by 2 bases and J by 11 bases, with 16 bases between them. The CDR3 consists of 14 residues. CDR1 is MNHEY, CDR2 SVGEGT, per germline. The DNA for the CDR3 is TGTGCCAGCAGTTACGGGGCTAGCGTTGGGCAGCAGTTCTTC. Its protein product is CASSYGASVGQQFF.

CDR3 in amino acids: CASSLPGGNGYTF. In DNA, the CDR3 is TGTGCCAGCAGTCTACCGGGGGGCAATGGCTACACCTTC. The chain is built from TRBV6-5 and TRBJ1-2; perhaps TRBD1 as D (6 bases). The CDR3 contains 13 residues. Germline CDR1 is MNHEY and CDR2 is SVGAGI. The V and J ends lost 5 bases and 6 bases respectively, with 13 bases between them.

This clonotype was found a few times. The chain couples TRBV4-2 to TRBJ1-5; no clear D. The V and J ends lost 1 base and 5 bases respectively, with 15 bases between them. This CDR3 spans 16 amino acids. CDR1 is LGHNA, CDR2 YNFKEQ, per germline. CDR3 sequence reads: CASSQGTIGVDQPQHF. DNA for the CDR3: TGTGCCAGCAGCCAAGGGACGATAGGTGTCGATCAGCCCCAGCATTTT.

This clonotype showed up just a few times. The gene calls are TRBV5-1 and TRBJ2-2; 8 bases line up with TRBD1. CDR3 length: 14 residues. CDR1 and CDR2 (germline): SGHRS, YFSETQ. With 4 bases clipped from V and 3 bases from J, the junction kept 2 bases outside the gene matches. CDR3 DNA: TGCGCCAGCAGCAAGGGACAGGACACCGGGGAGCTGTTTTTT. Its protein product is CASSKGQDTGELFF.

The CDR3 bases are TGTGCCAGCAGCTTGAAGGGACACGGTCCGTCACCCCTCCACTTT. Protein: CASSLKGHGPSPLHF. The chain combines TRBV7-9 with TRBJ1-6; D perhaps matches TRBD1 (6 bases). This CDR3 has 15 residues. V was shortened by 3 bases and J by 10 bases, with 16 bases between the two germline ends. Germline assignment: CDR1 SEHNR and CDR2 FQNEAQ (reference sequence).

This chain connects TRBV20-1 to TRBJ1-5; D is uncertain. The CDR3 loop spans 13 amino acids. Germline V lookup: CDR1 DFQATT, CDR2 SNEGSKA (reference sequence). V lost 4 bases, J lost 4 bases, and 11 bases lay in between. The CDR3 sequence: CSAMASLNQPQHF. In nucleotides, the CDR3 is TGCAGTGCTATGGCCAGTCTAAATCAGCCCCAGCATTTT.

In this sample, this clonotype turned up a few times. The chain uses TRBV7-9 and TRBJ2-1; TRBD2 is a possible D gene (5 bases). V was clipped by 5 bases and J by 1 base, with 9 bases between them. Germline CDR1 is SEHNR and CDR2 is FQNEAQ (reference sequence). CDR3 length: 14 amino acids. The CDR3 DNA reads as TGTGCCAGCAGCCAACCGGGATCCTACAATGAGCAGTTCTTC. It codes for CASSQPGSYNEQFF.

This clonotype showed up just a few times. Relative to the germline gene, one junction end is altered; a read error may explain this. The chain joins TRBV11-2 to TRBJ1-1; D not certain. CDR1 SGHAT and CDR2 FQNNGV come from the germline V gene. The CDR3 covers 13 residues. Here the CDR3 DNA reads TGTGCCAGCAGTTTAGAGGCGTACACTGAAGCTTTCTTT. It yields the protein CASSLEAYTEAFF. Supplemented by reference TRBV11-2 and TRBJ1-1, the full variable domain reads EAGVAQSPRYKIIEKRQSVAFWCNPISGHATLYWYQQILGQGPKLLIQFQNNGVVDDSQLPKDRFSAERLKGVDSTLKIQPAKLEDSAVYLCASSLEAYTEAFFGQGTRLTVV.

The chain recombines TRBV5-4 with TRBJ2-1; TRBD2 agrees at 13 bases. The junction had 9 bases not matched to a gene; V was cut back by 3 bases and J by 9 bases. The germline V gene has CDR1 SGHNT and CDR2 YYREEE (reference sequence). There are 16 residues in the CDR3. The CDR3 loop reads CASSWGLAGWTSEQFF. For the CDR3, the DNA is TGTGCCAGCAGCTGGGGACTAGCGGGGTGGACGAGTGAGCAGTTCTTC.

In its sample, this clonotype was seen many times. The V call is TRBV4-1, the J call TRBJ2-4; D remains ambiguous. The germline V gene has CDR1 MGHRA and CDR2 YSYEKL. CDR3 length: 13 amino acids. Trimming removed 4 bases at V and 5 bases at J, with 9 bases between. DNA of the CDR3: TGCGCCAGCAGCCTCGACGACCAAAACATTCAGTACTTC. It yields the protein CASSLDDQNIQYF.

The chain links TRBV12-3 or TRBV12-4 to TRBJ1-5; weak D call: TRBD1 (6 bases). Deletions cut 7 bases from V and 2 bases from J, with 15 bases between. The CDR3 spans 15 residues. The CDR3, as DNA: TGTGCCAGCACTCAAACAGGGAGAGGCAATCAGCCCCAGCATTTT. Residues: CASTQTGRGNQPQHF.

This clonotype has just a few counts. V is TRBV5-4 and J is TRBJ2-2; D is uncertain. The CDR3 spans 17 residues. Germline CDR1 is SGHNT and CDR2 is YYREEE (reference sequence). V was trimmed by 0 bases and J by 1 base, leaving 13 bases between them. CDR3: CASSLVMGSLNTGELFF. Here the CDR3 DNA reads TGTGCCAGCAGCTTGGTGATGGGGTCTCTGAACACCGGGGAGCTGTTTTTT. The full variable domain, its missing parts supplied by reference TRBV5-4 and TRBJ2-2, is ETGVTQSPTHLIKTRGQQVTLRCSSQSGHNTVSWYQQALGQGPQFIFQYYREEENGRGNFPPRFSGLQFPNYSSELNVNALELDDSALYLCASSLVMGSLNTGELFFGEGSRLTVL.

This clonotype showed up just a few times. The rearrangement links TRBV5-1 to TRBJ1-1; D perhaps matches TRBD1 (6 bases). V was clipped by 4 bases and J by 1 base, with 14 bases between them. CDR3 size: 15 residues. The germline V gene has CDR1 SGHRS and CDR2 YFSETQ. In DNA, the CDR3 is TGCGCCAGCAGCACCTCGACAGGAAGGAACACTGAAGCTTTCTTT. Amino acids: CASSTSTGRNTEAFF.

This clonotype was recorded a few times. This rearrangement joins TRBV4-3 to TRBJ2-1, with D tentatively TRBD1 or TRBD2 (5 bases each). V lost 5 bases and J lost 8, with 13 bases in between. CDR1 LGHNA and CDR2 YSLEER come from the germline V gene. The CDR3 has 13 amino acids. In DNA form, the CDR3 reads TGCGCCAGCAGCAGAGGGGTCTGGTATGAGCAGTTCTTC. It translates to CASSRGVWYEQFF.

In this sample, this clonotype turned up a few times. The CDR3 nucleotides read TGCGCCAGCAGCTGGGAGGAGGTCAGCTCACCCCTCCACTTT. It translates to CASSWEEVSSPLHF. V and J are TRBV5-1 and TRBJ1-6, with D uncertain. This CDR3 region has 14 residues. Trimming took off 3 bases at V and 10 bases at J, with 14 bases between the two ends. Germline CDR1 is SGHRS and CDR2 is YFSETQ.

This clonotype was seen repeatedly, ten times or more. The CDR3 spells CASSGQLNTEAFF. The CDR3 DNA is TGTGCCAGCAGTGGACAGCTGAACACTGAAGCTTTCTTT. V gene TRBV7-9 combines with J gene TRBJ1-1; D is perhaps TRBD1 (6 bases). V lost 6 bases, J lost 0 bases, and 8 bases lay in between. Germline assignment: CDR1 SEHNR and CDR2 FQNEAQ (reference sequence). CDR3 size: 13 residues. The full variable domain, its missing parts supplied by reference TRBV7-9 and TRBJ1-1, is DTGVSQNPRHKITKRGQNVTFRCDPISEHNRLYWYRQTLGQGPEFLTYFQNEAQLEKSRLLSDRFSAERPKGSFSTLEIQRTEQGDSAMYLCASSGQLNTEAFFGQGTRLTVV.

For the CDR3, the DNA is TGTGCCAGCAGCAAGCCGGGACAGGGGCGTGAAGAAGCTTTCTTT. Translation: CASSKPGQGREEAFF. The chain recombines TRBV12-3 or TRBV12-4 with TRBJ1-1; 10 bases are shared with TRBD1. The CDR3 contains 15 residues. J was trimmed by 8 bases and V by 6 bases; bases with no gene match: 12.